The 29 T cell receptor beta chains reported below all come from one sample, sequenced in a study of identical twins. TCRdb reprocessed the 5' RACE reads via MiXCR and lists one record per CDR3 protein. The sample lists 350,000 to 400,000 distinct CDR3 sequences; 8.5% to 10% were seen once. The sequenced sample consisted of naive T cells sorted from blood. These receptors all come from a woman between 45 and 60 years old in good health.

A few counts support this clonotype. This chain uses TRBV5-1 with TRBJ2-5; D call uncertain. Trimming removed 3 bases at V and 1 base at J, with 16 bases between. This CDR3 is 16 amino acids long. The germline V gene encodes CDR1 SGHRS and CDR2 YFSETQ. The CDR3 region is CASSSGEGAAQETQYF. CDR3 nucleotides: TGCGCCAGCAGCTCGGGTGAAGGAGCAGCCCAAGAGACCCAGTACTTC.

The chain uses TRBV5-1 and TRBJ2-7; D unresolved. With 2 bases removed from V and 6 bases from J, the gap between germline ends came to 15 bases. Germline lookup yields CDR1 SGHRS and CDR2 YFSETQ. This CDR3 has 14 residues. CDR3 coding DNA: TGCGCCAGCAGCTTTGGAACCCCCTCGGGCGAGCAGTACTTC. Its protein is CASSFGTPSGEQYF.

The chain recombines TRBV11-3 with TRBJ2-7; weak D call: TRBD2 (6 bases). CDR1 and CDR2 (germline): SGHNT, YENEEA. CDR3 length: 15 amino acids. Trimming stripped 5 bases from V and 0 bases from J, with 14 bases between. The CDR3 region has the DNA TGTGCCAGCAGCCCCAACCCGGGACTCTCCTACGAGCAGTACGTC. Translation gives CASSPNPGLSYEQYV.

The chain employs TRBV5-6 and TRBJ2-7, with 8 bases that match TRBD2. The CDR3 is 14 amino acids. After removal of 0 bases from V and 5 bases from J, the junction contained 4 bases not matched to a gene. CDR1 and CDR2 (germline): SGHDT, YYEEEE. The CDR3 nucleotides are TGTGCCAGCAGCTTGGGGGGACTAGAGAACGAGCAGTACGTC. Protein: CASSLGGLENEQYV.

The chain has TRBV9 and TRBJ2-3; D perhaps matches TRBD2 (7 bases). Germline CDR1 SGDLS, CDR2 YYNGEE. The V and J ends lost 0 bases and 4 bases respectively, with 15 bases between them. CDR3 length: 16 amino acids. The CDR3 spells CASSVGGGGSADTQYF. The CDR3 DNA reads TGTGCCAGCAGCGTAGGCGGGGGCGGGAGTGCAGATACGCAGTATTTT.

The chain links TRBV4-1 to TRBJ2-1; 14 positions match TRBD2. CDR1 and CDR2 (germline): MGHRA, YSYEKL. V was pared by 8 bases and J by 2 bases, with 5 bases of the junction left unmatched. CDR3 length: 16 amino acids. The CDR3 DNA is TGCGCCAGCGGGACTAGCGGGAGTTTCCCCTACAATGAGCAGTTCTTC. It encodes CASGTSGSFPYNEQFF.

This rearrangement joins TRBV29-1 to TRBJ2-1, with 7 bases that match TRBD1. Germline-derived CDR1 and CDR2 are SQVTM and ANQGSEA. J lost 2 bases, V lost 6 bases, and 13 bases had no gene match. The length of the CDR3 is 16 residues. DNA for the CDR3: TGCAGCGTCCGCTCCCAAGAGGGGGCAGCCTACAATGAGCAGTTCTTC. It encodes CSVRSQEGAAYNEQFF.

This clonotype was counted ten times or more. This sequence joins TRBV5-1 and TRBJ2-2; no definite D call. Trimming left V 3 bases short and J 4 bases short, with 10 bases between. Germline values: CDR1 SGHRS, CDR2 YFSETQ. This CDR3 is 14 amino acids long. The CDR3 is CASSSQSGTGELFF. CDR3 DNA: TGCGCCAGCAGCTCCCAATCTGGCACCGGGGAGCTGTTTTTT.

This clonotype came up many times. The rearrangement joins TRBV5-1 to TRBJ2-7; unclear D gene. This CDR3 is built from 14 residues. Germline lookup yields CDR1 SGHRS and CDR2 YFSETQ. The ends were cut back, 1 base at V and 0 bases at J, with 8 bases in the middle. The CDR3 protein is CASSLIVSSYEQYF. The CDR3 DNA follows: TGCGCCAGCAGCTTGATCGTGAGCTCCTACGAGCAGTACTTC. The complete variable domain, with remaining parts taken from reference TRBV5-1 and TRBJ2-7, reads KAGVTQTPRYLIKTRGQQVTLSCSPISGHRSVSWYQQTPGQGLQFLFEYFSETQRNKGNFPGRFSGRQFSNSRSEMNVSTLELGDSALYLCASSLIVSSYEQYFGPGTRLTVT.

The chain uses TRBV29-1 and TRBJ2-5; no firm D call. Germline V gives CDR1 SQVTM, CDR2 ANQGSEA. V was shortened by 2 bases and J by 0 bases, with 10 bases between the two germline ends. The CDR3 is 14 residues long. CDR3 protein: CSVELAGHQETQYF. CDR3 nucleotide sequence: TGCAGCGTTGAACTCGCAGGACACCAAGAGACCCAGTACTTC.

The chain employs TRBV10-2 and TRBJ1-2; D remains ambiguous. V was cut by 5 bases and J by 6 bases, with 10 bases left in between. Germline V gives CDR1 WSHSY, CDR2 SAAADI. The CDR3 contains 12 residues. The chain's CDR3 is CASSQSSHGYTF. Written as DNA, the CDR3 is TGCGCCAGCAGTCAGAGTTCCCATGGCTACACCTTC.

The table lists this clonotype with a few counts. The chain uses TRBV30 and TRBJ2-1, with 9 nucleotides matching TRBD1. Germline V gives CDR1 GTSNPN, CDR2 SVGIG (reference sequence). J was trimmed by 8 bases and V by 2 bases; bases with no gene match: 13. The CDR3 loop spans 16 amino acids. The DNA for the CDR3 is TGTGCCTGGAGTAATAATGACAGGGGGAAAATCTATGAGCAGTTCTTC. Protein sequence: CAWSNNDRGKIYEQFF.

This chain links TRBV6-5 with TRBJ2-2; a possible D gene is TRBD2 (6 bases). V lost 6 bases to trimming and J lost 4 bases, with 24 bases between them. Germline V CDR1 and CDR2: MNHEY, SVGAGI. The CDR3 spans 18 residues. CDR3 protein: CASSQYNAGLVGTGELFF. DNA of the CDR3: TGTGCCAGCAGCCAATACAACGCGGGACTGGTGGGCACCGGGGAGCTGTTTTTT.

This clonotype appeared many times. The chain links TRBV3-1 to TRBJ2-1, with 7 positions matching TRBD2. V shed 1 base, J shed 5 bases, and the junction held 5 bases outside the gene matches. This CDR3 region has 15 residues. The V gene's germline CDR1 is LGHDT and CDR2 YNNKEL (reference sequence). The CDR3 region has the DNA TGTGCCAGCAGCCAAGTTCCGGGAGGACACAATGAGCAGTTCTTC. Its translation: CASSQVPGGHNEQFF.

This clonotype was seen more than once but under ten times. J is TRBJ2-2 and V is TRBV27; D remains ambiguous. Germline CDR1 reads MNHEY; CDR2 reads SMNVEV (reference sequence). V was trimmed by 7 bases and J by 3 bases, leaving 15 bases between them. This CDR3 spans 15 amino acids. CDR3 nucleotides: TGTGCCAGCACCCCTTTCGGCGGAGACACCGGGGAGCTGTTTTTT. Amino acid sequence: CASTPFGGDTGELFF.

This clonotype has a count of ten or more. The CDR3 sequence: CASSVVAGGPMAGELFF. The CDR3 nucleotides read TGTGCCAGCAGCGTAGTAGCGGGAGGGCCTATGGCCGGGGAGCTGTTTTTT. This sequence joins TRBV9 and TRBJ2-2, with 11 bases aligning to TRBD2. J gave up 6 bases and V 0 bases, and 7 bases lay outside the gene matches. The CDR3 has 17 residues. The germline V gene has CDR1 SGDLS and CDR2 YYNGEE. Full variable domain (outside the CDR3, taken from reference TRBV9 and TRBJ2-2): DSGVTQTPKHLITATGQRVTLRCSPRSGDLSVYWYQQSLDQGLQFLIQYYNGEERAKGNILERFSAQQFPDLHSELNLSSLELGDSALYFCASSVVAGGPMAGELFFGEGSRLTVL.

V is TRBV6-5 and J is TRBJ2-2; 7 bases match TRBD2. V gave up 2 bases and J gave up 4 bases; unmatched junction bases: 7. CDR1 is MNHEY and CDR2 is SVGAGI in the germline V gene. The CDR3 is 16 residues long. This CDR3 reads CASSYGASGITGELFF. The CDR3, as DNA: TGTGCCAGCAGTTACGGGGCTAGCGGTATCACCGGGGAGCTGTTTTTT.

A note on this clonotype: A much larger clone is a single base away; this may be a read error. The chain is built from TRBV5-1 and TRBJ1-3, with TRBD1 as a possible D gene (5 bases). This CDR3 region has 15 residues. Germline V gives CDR1 SGHRS, CDR2 YFSETQ. Here the CDR3 DNA reads TGCGTCAGCAGCCCGCAGGGCCTCTCTGGAAACACCATATATTTT. Amino acids: CVSSPQGLSGNTIYF. Full variable domain (rest looked up from reference TRBV5-1 and TRBJ1-3): KAGVTQTPRYLIKTRGQQVTLSCSPISGHRSVSWYQQTPGQGLQFLFEYFSETQRNKGNFPGRFSGRQFSNSRSEMNVSTLELGDSALYLCVSSPQGLSGNTIYFGEGSWLTVV.

J is TRBJ2-3 and V is TRBV9; D gene ambiguous. The CDR3 covers 15 residues. Between the trimmed V and J ends, which lost 0 bases and 1 base, there was a span of 9 bases. Germline CDR1 reads SGDLS; CDR2 reads YYNGEE. The CDR3 loop reads CASSVGAVRTDTQYF. DNA of the CDR3: TGTGCCAGCAGCGTAGGGGCGGTGCGCACAGATACGCAGTATTTT.

In its sample, this clonotype was seen many times. This chain joins TRBV29-1 and TRBJ1-2; D is perhaps TRBD1 (5 bases). CDR1 is SQVTM and CDR2 is ANQGSEA in the germline V gene. The CDR3 has 12 residues. The DNA for the CDR3 is TGCAGTACCGTCGGGGCCTACTATGGCTACACCTTC. Residues: CSTVGAYYGYTF.

This clonotype has a handful of counts. This chain links TRBV20-1 with TRBJ1-1; no definite D call. CDR3 length: 12 amino acids. Trimming shortened V by 2 bases and J by 4 bases, and 8 bases separated the two germline ends. Germline-derived CDR1 and CDR2 are DFQATT and SNEGSKA (reference sequence). The CDR3 nucleotides are TGCAGTGCTAGAAAATGGATCACTGAAGCTTTCTTT. Translated, it gives CSARKWITEAFF.

This clonotype was picked up many times. J is TRBJ2-1 and V is TRBV29-1; D uncertain. This CDR3 has 11 amino acids. The germline V and J ends were trimmed by 2 bases and 7 bases, with 6 bases remaining between them. Germline V gene data show CDR1 as SQVTM and CDR2 as ANQGSEA. As DNA, the CDR3 is TGCAGCGTTGAAAAGAGTAATGAGCAGTTCTTC. It encodes CSVEKSNEQFF.

The chain links TRBV6-5 to TRBJ2-2, with 10 bases matching TRBD1. Per germline, CDR1 MNHEY and CDR2 SVGAGI. V lost 5 bases, J lost 6 bases, and 6 bases stayed unmatched. The CDR3 contains 15 residues. For the CDR3, the DNA is TGTGCCAGCAGTCCGGGACAGGGGACCGCCGGGGAGCTGTTTTTT. Protein product: CASSPGQGTAGELFF.

This clonotype was recorded at least ten times. The chain's CDR3 is CASSFDSAYNEQFF. In DNA, the CDR3 is TGCGCCAGCAGCTTCGATAGCGCCTACAATGAGCAGTTCTTC. This chain joins TRBV5-1 and TRBJ2-1, with D tentatively TRBD2 (5 bases). The CDR3 covers 14 residues. Germline values: CDR1 SGHRS, CDR2 YFSETQ. The V and J ends lost 2 bases and 2 bases respectively, with 8 bases between them.

This clonotype was detected ten times or more. The gene calls are TRBV18 and TRBJ2-5; no definite D call. CDR1 is KGHSH, CDR2 LQKENI, per germline. The V and J ends lost 2 bases and 4 bases respectively, with 2 bases between them. The CDR3 sequence is 11 residues long. CDR3: CASSPSETQYF. The CDR3, as DNA: TGTGCCAGCTCACCATCAGAGACCCAGTACTTC. The whole variable domain, remainder taken from reference TRBV18 and TRBJ2-5, is NAGVMQNPRHLVRRRGQEARLRCSPMKGHSHVYWYRQLPEEGLKFMVYLQKENIIDESGMPKERFSAEFPKEGPSILRIQQVVRGDSAAYFCASSPSETQYFGPGTRLLVL.

This clonotype has at least ten counts. The rearrangement joins TRBV7-9 to TRBJ2-3; D unclear. V lost 3 bases and J 5 bases, leaving 9 bases between the germline ends. The CDR3 runs to 13 residues. In germline, CDR1 is SEHNR, CDR2 FQNEAQ (reference sequence). The CDR3 sequence is CASSFGFQDTQYF. CDR3 nucleotide sequence: TGTGCCAGCAGCTTTGGGTTTCAAGATACGCAGTATTTT.

The rearrangement links TRBV10-3 to TRBJ2-5, with D unresolved. The CDR3 sequence is 13 residues long. Trimming took off 4 bases at V and 2 bases at J, with 8 bases between the two ends. Germline loops: CDR1 ENHRY, CDR2 SYGVKD. CDR3 residues: CAISGKYQETQYF. The CDR3 nucleotides are TGTGCCATCAGTGGGAAATATCAAGAGACCCAGTACTTC.

CDR3 coding DNA: TGTGCCAGCAGCGTGGGACAGGGATCAAACTATGGCTACACCTTC. This translates into CASSVGQGSNYGYTF. The chain recombines TRBV9 with TRBJ1-2, with 9 bases fitting TRBD1. Germline V gene sequence: CDR1 SGDLS, CDR2 YYNGEE. V lost 2 bases, J lost 2 bases, and 4 bases stayed unmatched. This CDR3 comprises 15 residues.

This chain connects TRBV4-2 to TRBJ2-3, with TRBD2 matching over 8 bases. Germline V gives CDR1 LGHNA, CDR2 YNFKEQ. The CDR3 is 16 amino acids. V lost 0 bases to trimming and J lost 3 bases; unmatched junction nucleotides: 5. The CDR3 protein is CASSQDAGRVTDTQYF. CDR3 bases: TGTGCCAGCAGCCAAGATGCCGGGAGGGTAACAGATACGCAGTATTTT.